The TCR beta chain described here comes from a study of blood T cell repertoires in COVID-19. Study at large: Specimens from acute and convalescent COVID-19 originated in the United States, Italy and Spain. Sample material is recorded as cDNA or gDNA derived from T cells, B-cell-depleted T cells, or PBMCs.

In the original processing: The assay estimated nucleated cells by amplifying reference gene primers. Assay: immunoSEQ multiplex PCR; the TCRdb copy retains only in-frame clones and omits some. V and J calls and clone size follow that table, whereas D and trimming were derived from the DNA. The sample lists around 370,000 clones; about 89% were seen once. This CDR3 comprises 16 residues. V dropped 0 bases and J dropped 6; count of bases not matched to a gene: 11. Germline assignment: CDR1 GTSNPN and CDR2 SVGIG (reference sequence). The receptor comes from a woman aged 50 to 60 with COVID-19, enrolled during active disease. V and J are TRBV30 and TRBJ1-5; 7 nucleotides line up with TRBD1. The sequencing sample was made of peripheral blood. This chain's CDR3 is CAWSVRDRARRQPQHF. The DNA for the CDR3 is TGTGCCTGGAGTGTACGAGACAGGGCTCGGCGTCAGCCCCAGCATTTT.